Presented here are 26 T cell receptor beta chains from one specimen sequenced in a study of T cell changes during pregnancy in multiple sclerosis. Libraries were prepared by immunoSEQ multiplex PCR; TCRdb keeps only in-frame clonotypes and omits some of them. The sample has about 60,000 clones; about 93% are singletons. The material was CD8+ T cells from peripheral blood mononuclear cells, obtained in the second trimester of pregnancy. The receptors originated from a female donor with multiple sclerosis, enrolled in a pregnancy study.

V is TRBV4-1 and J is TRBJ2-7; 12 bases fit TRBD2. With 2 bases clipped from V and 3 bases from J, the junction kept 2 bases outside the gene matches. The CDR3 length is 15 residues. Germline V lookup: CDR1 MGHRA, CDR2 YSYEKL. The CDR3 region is CASSQSSGRVYEQYF. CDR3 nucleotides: TGCGCCAGCAGCCAATCTAGCGGGAGGGTCTACGAGCAGTACTTC.

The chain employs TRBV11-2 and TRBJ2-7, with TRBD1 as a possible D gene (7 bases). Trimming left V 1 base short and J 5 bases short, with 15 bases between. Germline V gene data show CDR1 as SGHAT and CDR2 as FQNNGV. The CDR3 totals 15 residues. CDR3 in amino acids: CASSLGPGGYHEQYF. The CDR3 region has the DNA TGTGCCAGCAGCTTAGGTCCAGGGGGGTACCACGAGCAGTACTTC.

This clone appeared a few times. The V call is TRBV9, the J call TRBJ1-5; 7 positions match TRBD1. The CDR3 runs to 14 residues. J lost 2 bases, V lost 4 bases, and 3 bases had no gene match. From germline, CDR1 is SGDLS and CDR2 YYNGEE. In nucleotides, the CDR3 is TGTGCCAGCAGCACAGGACAGGGCAATCAGCCCCAGCATTTT. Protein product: CASSTGQGNQPQHF.

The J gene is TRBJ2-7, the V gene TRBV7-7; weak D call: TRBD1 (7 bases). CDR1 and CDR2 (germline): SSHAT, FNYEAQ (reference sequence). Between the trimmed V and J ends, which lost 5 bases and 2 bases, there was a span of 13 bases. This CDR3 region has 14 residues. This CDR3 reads CASSPGRGAYEQYF. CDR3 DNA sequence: TGTGCCAGCAGCCCAGGCAGGGGGGCCTACGAGCAGTACTTC.

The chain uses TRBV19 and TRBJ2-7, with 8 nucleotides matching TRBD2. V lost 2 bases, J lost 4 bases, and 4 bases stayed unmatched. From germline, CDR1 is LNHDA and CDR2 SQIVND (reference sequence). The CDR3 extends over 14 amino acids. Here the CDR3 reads CASSITSGDYEQYF. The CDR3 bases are TGTGCCAGTAGTATAACTAGCGGAGATTACGAGCAGTACTTC.

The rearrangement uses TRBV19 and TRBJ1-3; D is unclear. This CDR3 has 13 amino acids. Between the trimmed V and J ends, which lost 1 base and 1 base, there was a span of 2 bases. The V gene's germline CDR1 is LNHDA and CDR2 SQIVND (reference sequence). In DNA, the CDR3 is TGTGCCAGTAGTATAGCTTCTGGAAACACCATATATTTT. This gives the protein CASSIASGNTIYF. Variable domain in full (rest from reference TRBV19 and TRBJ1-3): DGGITQSPKYLFRKEGQNVTLSCEQNLNHDAMYWYRQDPGQGLRLIYYSQIVNDFQKGDIAEGYSVSREKKESFPLTVTSAQKNPTAFYLCASSIASGNTIYFGEGSWLTVV.

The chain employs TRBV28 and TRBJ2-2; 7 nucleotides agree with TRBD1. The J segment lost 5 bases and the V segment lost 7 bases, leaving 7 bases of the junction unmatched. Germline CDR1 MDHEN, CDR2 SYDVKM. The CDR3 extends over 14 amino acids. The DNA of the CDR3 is TGTGCCAGCATTACGGGACAGCCGACCGGGGAGCTGTTTTTT. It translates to CASITGQPTGELFF.

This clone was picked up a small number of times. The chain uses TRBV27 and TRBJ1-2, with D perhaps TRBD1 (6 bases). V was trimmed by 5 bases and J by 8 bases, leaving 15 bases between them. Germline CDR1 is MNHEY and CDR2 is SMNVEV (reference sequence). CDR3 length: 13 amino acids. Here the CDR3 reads CASSPPGGLGYTF. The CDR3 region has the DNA TGTGCCAGCAGTCCCCCCGGGGGGCTAGGCTACACCTTC.

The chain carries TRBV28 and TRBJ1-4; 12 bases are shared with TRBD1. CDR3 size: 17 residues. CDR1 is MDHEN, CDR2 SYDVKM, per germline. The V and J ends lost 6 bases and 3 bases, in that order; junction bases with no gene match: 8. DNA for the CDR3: TGTGCCAGCAGCGACTGGGGACAGGGGGCATCTAATGAAAAACTGTTTTTT. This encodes CASSDWGQGASNEKLFF.

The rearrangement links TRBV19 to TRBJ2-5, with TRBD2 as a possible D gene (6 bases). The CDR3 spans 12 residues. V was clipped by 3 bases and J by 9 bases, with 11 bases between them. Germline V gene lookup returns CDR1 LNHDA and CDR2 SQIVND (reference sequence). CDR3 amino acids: CASSMGGRAQYF. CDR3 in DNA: TGTGCCAGTAGTATGGGGGGTAGGGCCCAGTACTTC. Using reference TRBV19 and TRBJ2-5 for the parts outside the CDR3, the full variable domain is DGGITQSPKYLFRKEGQNVTLSCEQNLNHDAMYWYRQDPGQGLRLIYYSQIVNDFQKGDIAEGYSVSREKKESFPLTVTSAQKNPTAFYLCASSMGGRAQYFGPGTRLLVL.

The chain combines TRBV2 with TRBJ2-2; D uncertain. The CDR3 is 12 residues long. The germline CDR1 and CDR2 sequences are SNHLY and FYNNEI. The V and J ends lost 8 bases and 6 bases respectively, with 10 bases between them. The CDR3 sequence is CASCVGAGELFF. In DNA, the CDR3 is TGTGCCAGCTGCGTGGGCGCCGGGGAGCTGTTTTTT.

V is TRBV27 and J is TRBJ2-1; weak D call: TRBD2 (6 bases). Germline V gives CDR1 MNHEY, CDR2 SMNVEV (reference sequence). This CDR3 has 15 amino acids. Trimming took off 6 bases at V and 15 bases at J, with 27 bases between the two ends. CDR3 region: CASSRESGFFRTSFF. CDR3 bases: TGTGCCAGCAGCCGGGAGTCGGGCTTTTTTAGGACGTCGTTCTTC.

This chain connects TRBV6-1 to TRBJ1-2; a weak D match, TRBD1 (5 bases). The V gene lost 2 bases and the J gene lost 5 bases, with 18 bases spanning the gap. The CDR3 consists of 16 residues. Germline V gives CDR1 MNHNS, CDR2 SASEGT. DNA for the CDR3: TGTGCCAGCAGTGAATGGCGCACAGGACGGACATATGGCTACACCTTC. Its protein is CASSEWRTGRTYGYTF.

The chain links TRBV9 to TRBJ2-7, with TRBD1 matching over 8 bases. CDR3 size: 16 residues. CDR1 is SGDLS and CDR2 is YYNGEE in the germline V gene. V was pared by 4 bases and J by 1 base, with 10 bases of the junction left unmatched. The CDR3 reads CASSPDREVVSYEQYF. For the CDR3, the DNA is TGTGCCAGCAGCCCGGACAGGGAAGTTGTGTCCTACGAGCAGTACTTC. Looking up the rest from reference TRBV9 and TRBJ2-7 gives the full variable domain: DSGVTQTPKHLITATGQRVTLRCSPRSGDLSVYWYQQSLDQGLQFLIQYYNGEERAKGNILERFSAQQFPDLHSELNLSSLELGDSALYFCASSPDREVVSYEQYFGPGTRLTVT.

CDR3 residues: CASSQGTSGTFSYNEQFF. The CDR3 DNA reads TGCGCCAGCAGCCAGGGGACTAGCGGGACCTTCTCCTACAATGAGCAGTTCTTC. The chain couples TRBV4-1 to TRBJ2-1; TRBD2 matches 13 bases. V was clipped by 3 bases and J by 0 bases; unmatched bases: 5. This CDR3 is 18 amino acids long. Per the germline V gene, CDR1 is MGHRA and CDR2 is YSYEKL.

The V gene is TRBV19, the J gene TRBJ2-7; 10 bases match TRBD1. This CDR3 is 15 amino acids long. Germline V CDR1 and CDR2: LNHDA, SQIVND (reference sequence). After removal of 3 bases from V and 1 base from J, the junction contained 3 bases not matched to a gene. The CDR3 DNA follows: TGTGCCAGTAGTATCGGGACAGGGGTTTCCTACGAGCAGTACTTC. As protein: CASSIGTGVSYEQYF.

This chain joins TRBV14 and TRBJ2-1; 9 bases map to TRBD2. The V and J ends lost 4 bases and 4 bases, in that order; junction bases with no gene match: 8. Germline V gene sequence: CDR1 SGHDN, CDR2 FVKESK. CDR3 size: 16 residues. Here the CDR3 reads CASSPSGRSLYNEQFF. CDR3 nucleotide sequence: TGTGCCAGCAGCCCGAGCGGGAGGTCCCTTTACAATGAGCAGTTCTTC.

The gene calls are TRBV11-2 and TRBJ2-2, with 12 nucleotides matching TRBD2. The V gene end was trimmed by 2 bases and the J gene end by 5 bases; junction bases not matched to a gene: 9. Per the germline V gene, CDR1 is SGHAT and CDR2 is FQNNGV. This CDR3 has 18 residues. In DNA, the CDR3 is TGTGCCAGCAGCTTAATGTCAAGACTAGCGGGGGCTACCGGGGAGCTGTTTTTT. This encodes CASSLMSRLAGATGELFF.

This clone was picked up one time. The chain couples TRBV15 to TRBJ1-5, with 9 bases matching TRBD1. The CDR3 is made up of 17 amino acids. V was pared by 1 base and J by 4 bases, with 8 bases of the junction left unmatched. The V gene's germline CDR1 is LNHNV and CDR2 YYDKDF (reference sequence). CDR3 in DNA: TGTGCCACCAGCAGAGTTCCGGGACAGGGAATTAATCAGCCCCAGCATTTT. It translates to CATSRVPGQGINQPQHF.

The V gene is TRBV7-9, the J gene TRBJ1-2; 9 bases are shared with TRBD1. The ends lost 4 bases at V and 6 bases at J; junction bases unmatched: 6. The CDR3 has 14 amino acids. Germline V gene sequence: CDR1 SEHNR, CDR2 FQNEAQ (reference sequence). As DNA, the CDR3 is TGTGCCAGCAGCTGGACAGGGGCCCCTAATGGCTACACCTTC. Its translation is CASSWTGAPNGYTF.

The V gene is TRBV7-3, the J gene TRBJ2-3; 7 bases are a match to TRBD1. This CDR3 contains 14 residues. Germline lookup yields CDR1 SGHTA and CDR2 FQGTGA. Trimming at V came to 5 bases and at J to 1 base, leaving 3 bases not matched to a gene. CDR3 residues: CASSPTGGTDTQYF. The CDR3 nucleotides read TGTGCCAGCAGCCCCACAGGGGGCACAGATACGCAGTATTTT.

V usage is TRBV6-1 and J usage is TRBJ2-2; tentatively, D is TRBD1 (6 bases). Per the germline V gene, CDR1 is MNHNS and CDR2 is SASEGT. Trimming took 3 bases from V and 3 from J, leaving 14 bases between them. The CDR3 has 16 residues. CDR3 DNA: TGTGCCAGCAGTGACCTCCGGGACACTTACACCGGGGAGCTGTTTTTT. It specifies CASSDLRDTYTGELFF.

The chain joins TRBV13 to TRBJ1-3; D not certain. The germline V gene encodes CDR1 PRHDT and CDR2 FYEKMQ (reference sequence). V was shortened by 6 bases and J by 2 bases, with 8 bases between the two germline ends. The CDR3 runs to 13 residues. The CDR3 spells CASRRLAGNTIYF. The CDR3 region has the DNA TGTGCCAGCAGGCGACTTGCTGGAAACACCATATATTTT.

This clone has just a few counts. The DNA of the CDR3 is TGTGCCTGGAACTTGGACTCGAGCGGGGGGACTGAAGCTTTCTTT. Its protein is CAWNLDSSGGTEAFF. The gene calls are TRBV30 and TRBJ1-1; a possible D gene is TRBD1 (5 bases). The CDR3 sequence is 15 residues long. Germline V gene data show CDR1 as GTSNPN and CDR2 as SVGIG (reference sequence). The V gene lost 4 bases and the J gene lost 5 bases, with 20 bases spanning the gap.

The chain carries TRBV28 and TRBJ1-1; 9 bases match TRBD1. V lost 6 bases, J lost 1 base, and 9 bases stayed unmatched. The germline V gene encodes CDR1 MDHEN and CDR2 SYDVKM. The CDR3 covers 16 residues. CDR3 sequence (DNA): TGTGCCAGCAGCCCAGGACAGGGGTTTGCGAACACTGAAGCTTTCTTT. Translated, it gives CASSPGQGFANTEAFF.

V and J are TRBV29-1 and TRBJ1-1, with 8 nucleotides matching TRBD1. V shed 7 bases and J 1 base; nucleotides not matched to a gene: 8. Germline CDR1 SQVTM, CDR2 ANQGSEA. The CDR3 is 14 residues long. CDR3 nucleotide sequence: TGCAGCGCCTGCGTCGGACAGGGGAACACTGAAGCTTTCTTT. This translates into CSACVGQGNTEAFF. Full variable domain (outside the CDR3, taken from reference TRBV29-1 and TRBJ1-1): SAVISQKPSRDICQRGTSLTIQCQVDSQVTMMFWYRQQPGQSLTLIATANQGSEATYESGFVIDKFPISRPNLTFSTLTVSNMSPEDSSIYLCSACVGQGNTEAFFGQGTRLTVV.